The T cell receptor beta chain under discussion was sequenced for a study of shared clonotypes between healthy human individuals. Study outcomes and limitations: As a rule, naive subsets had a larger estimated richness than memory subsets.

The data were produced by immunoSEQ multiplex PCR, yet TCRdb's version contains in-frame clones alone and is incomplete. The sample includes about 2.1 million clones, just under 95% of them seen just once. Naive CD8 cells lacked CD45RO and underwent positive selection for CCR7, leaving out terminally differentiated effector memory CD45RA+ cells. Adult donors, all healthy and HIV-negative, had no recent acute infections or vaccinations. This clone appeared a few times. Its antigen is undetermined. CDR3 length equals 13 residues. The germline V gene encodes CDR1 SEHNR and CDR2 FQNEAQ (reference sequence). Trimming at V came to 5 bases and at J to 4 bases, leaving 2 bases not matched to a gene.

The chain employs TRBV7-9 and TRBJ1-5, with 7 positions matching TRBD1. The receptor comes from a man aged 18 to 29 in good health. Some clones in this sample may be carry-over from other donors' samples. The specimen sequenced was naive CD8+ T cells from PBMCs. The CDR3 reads CASSRQGNQPQHF. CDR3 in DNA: TGTGCCAGCAGCAGACAGGGTAATCAGCCCCAGCATTTT.